Detailed here is one TCR beta chain. No antigen is known for it. Before regulatory T cell sorting, thawed PBMCs rested overnight at 37°C in approximately 200 IU/ml IL-2. The data are from a study of Tregs in tolerant kidney transplant recipients. CDR1 and CDR2 (germline): ENHRY, SYGVKD. With V trimmed by 2 bases and J by 2 bases, 9 bases remained unmatched. This CDR3 has 17 amino acids. The table came from immunoSEQ multiplex PCR; TCRdb's copy has only in-frame clones and leaves some out. This table holds under 80,000 clones, 80% to 90% found once. Study-wide findings and caveats: Antigen-driven expansion was suggested because donor-specific Tregs expanded more than all Tregs in tolerant patients. Changing PCR primers prevented nucleotide comparison between some patients' samples.

The receptor was derived from a human donor who received a combined kidney and bone marrow transplant. The chain links TRBV10-3 to TRBJ2-7; 10 bases agree with TRBD2. The source was Tregs from blood, collected before the transplant. DNA for the CDR3: TGTGCCATCAGTGAGCAGCGGGGGGGCCTCTTGACCTACGAGCAGTACTTC. Translation: CAISEQRGGLLTYEQYF.